This T cell receptor beta chain came from a study of cytomegalovirus exposure and HLA in healthy donors. Overall study: Of some 400 genotyped donors, more than 75% clustered with self-reported Caucasian donors. Study results and limitations: The authors considered a cluster of highly shared sequence variants likely to be a sequencing artifact.

60 Vbeta and 13 Jbeta primers were used in PCR. In the authors' methods: Unique TCR beta chains totaled roughly 80 million in a later count, with around 11 million of them shared. The protocol was immunoSEQ multiplex PCR, while the TCRdb copy is restricted to in-frame clones and leaves out a portion. V and J calls and clone size come straight from that table; D and trimming were deduced from the DNA. This repertoire includes about 58,000 clones. Worth noting for this clone: Its specificity is unknown.

Trimming stripped 0 bases from V and 2 bases from J, with 14 bases between. The CDR3 contains 16 residues. CDR1 and CDR2 from the germline V gene are SGHDT and YYEEEE. This receptor was taken from a woman aged 18-29 years in good health and CMV-seronegative. Material for sequencing was PBMCs. The chain links TRBV5-6 to TRBJ1-2; D may be TRBD1 (6 bases). CDR3 DNA: TGTGCCAGCAGCTTGGGGTACAGGGAGGGGAACTATGGCTACACCTTC. It encodes CASSLGYREGNYGYTF.